The 24 T cell receptor beta chains reported below all come from one sample, sequenced in a study of radiation and T cells in renal cell carcinoma. Time point of the sample: blood 4 weeks post-SBRT, at nephrectomy. Treatment reported: 15 Gy SBRT to primary tumor, nephrectomy 4 weeks later. Produced via immunoSEQ multiplex PCR; TCRdb's table is partial and in-frame only. The sample records over 25,000 clones, over 75% being singletons. Sequenced here: blood, sampled from a patient whose treatment included radiotherapy and nephrectomy. The receptors come from a man in his 60s with renal cell carcinoma.

This CDR3 reads CASSPLRWTSLNTEAFF. The CDR3 DNA reads TGTGCCAGCAGCCCCCTTCGTTGGACATCCTTGAACACTGAAGCTTTCTTT. The gene calls are TRBV5-6 and TRBJ1-1; possibly TRBD1 for D (5 bases). Germline CDR1 and CDR2: SGHDT and YYEEEE. The length of the CDR3 is 17 residues. Trimming removed 4 bases from V and 0 bases from J, with 19 bases in between.

The V gene is TRBV5-1, the J gene TRBJ1-1, with D maybe TRBD1 (6 bases). This CDR3 comprises 15 residues. Germline V lookup: CDR1 SGHRS, CDR2 YFSETQ. The ends were cut back, 0 bases at V and 4 bases at J, with 13 bases in the middle. In DNA, the CDR3 is TGCGCCAGCAGCTTGGCCATAGGAGGGGGCACTGAAGCTTTCTTT. Amino acids: CASSLAIGGGTEAFF.

This clone was seen more than once but under ten times. This sequence joins TRBV7-8 and TRBJ2-5; 9 bases agree with TRBD2. This CDR3 comprises 17 residues. Germline V CDR1 and CDR2: SGHVS, FQNEAQ. Trimming cost V 4 bases and J 2 bases; bases outside gene matches: 11. DNA for the CDR3: TGTGCCAGCAGCTCCACGCTCTATCTAGCGGGGCAAGAGACCCAGTACTTC. This sequence encodes CASSSTLYLAGQETQYF.

The rearrangement joins TRBV5-1 to TRBJ1-2; 9 bases are shared with TRBD1. Germline trimming cut 3 bases from V and 3 bases from J; bases unmatched to any gene: 3. This CDR3 has 14 residues. CDR1 is SGHRS, CDR2 YFSETQ, per germline. The CDR3 DNA follows: TGCGCCAGCAGCTGGGACAGGGCGGACTATGGCTACACCTTC. Encoded protein: CASSWDRADYGYTF.

The chain carries TRBV4-3 and TRBJ2-1; 9 nucleotides line up with TRBD2. The germline V gene encodes CDR1 LGHNA and CDR2 YSLEER. The CDR3 runs 19 residues. V dropped 6 bases and J dropped 1; count of bases not matched to a gene: 16. CDR3 DNA: TGCGCCAGCAGTCGCGGGGTTAGCGGGGGCCAAAGGTCCTACAATGAGCAGTTCTTC. Protein sequence: CASSRGVSGGQRSYNEQFF.

The chain couples TRBV5-1 to TRBJ2-2, with D tentatively TRBD1 (5 bases). This CDR3 spans 14 amino acids. Trimming stripped 4 bases from V and 1 base from J, with 8 bases between. Germline V gives CDR1 SGHRS, CDR2 YFSETQ. The DNA for the CDR3 is TGCGCCAGCAGCCCAGGACAGAACACCGGGGAGCTGTTTTTT. This translates into CASSPGQNTGELFF. The whole variable domain, remainder taken from reference TRBV5-1 and TRBJ2-2, is KAGVTQTPRYLIKTRGQQVTLSCSPISGHRSVSWYQQTPGQGLQFLFEYFSETQRNKGNFPGRFSGRQFSNSRSEMNVSTLELGDSALYLCASSPGQNTGELFFGEGSRLTVL.

The chain employs TRBV5-1 and TRBJ1-5; TRBD1 aligns across 7 bases. Germline V CDR1 and CDR2: SGHRS, YFSETQ. The CDR3 has 14 residues. Trimming removed 4 bases from V and 2 bases from J; junction bases left unmatched: 3. DNA of the CDR3: TGCGCCAGCAGCGCAGGGACAGGCAATCAGCCCCAGCATTTT. The encoded protein is CASSAGTGNQPQHF. Looking up the rest from reference TRBV5-1 and TRBJ1-5 gives the full variable domain: KAGVTQTPRYLIKTRGQQVTLSCSPISGHRSVSWYQQTPGQGLQFLFEYFSETQRNKGNFPGRFSGRQFSNSRSEMNVSTLELGDSALYLCASSAGTGNQPQHFGDGTRLSIL.

This chain uses TRBV11-3 with TRBJ2-7; D is tentatively TRBD1 or TRBD2 (6 bases each). CDR3 length equals 14 residues. Looked up from germline, CDR1 is SGHNT and CDR2 is YENEEA. V shed 5 bases and J shed 6 bases, with 17 bases lying between them. CDR3 nucleotide sequence: TGTGCCAGCAGCGTGAGGGGGGACAACTCCGAGCAGTACTTC. Its translation is CASSVRGDNSEQYF.

This rearrangement joins TRBV6-5 to TRBJ2-3; D is uncertain. This CDR3 is built from 13 residues. V was pared by 5 bases and J by 7 bases, with 13 bases between. The V gene's germline CDR1 is MNHEY and CDR2 SVGAGI. This CDR3 reads CASSRRDRNTQYF. The CDR3 DNA reads TGTGCCAGCAGTAGAAGAGATAGAAATACGCAGTATTTT.

CDR3 sequence reads: CASSFRGGSGATDTQYF. The CDR3, as DNA: TGCGCCAGCAGCTTTAGGGGGGGTAGCGGGGCCACAGATACGCAGTATTTT. V is TRBV5-1 and J is TRBJ2-3; TRBD2 matches 8 bases. CDR1 and CDR2 from the germline V gene are SGHRS and YFSETQ. With V trimmed by 2 bases and J by 2 bases, 10 bases remained unmatched. The CDR3 loop spans 17 amino acids.

This chain uses TRBV29-1 with TRBJ2-2; D remains ambiguous. Germline CDR1 SQVTM, CDR2 ANQGSEA. V lost 5 bases and J lost 4, with 8 bases in between. The CDR3 totals 12 residues. DNA of the CDR3: TGCAGCGTTCAAGTGAGCACCGGGGAGCTGTTTTTT. Protein: CSVQVSTGELFF.

This chain connects TRBV5-3 to TRBJ2-3, with TRBD1 matching over 7 bases. TRBV5-3 is known as an ORF, though its function is uncertain. The CDR3 covers 21 residues. The junction had 20 bases not matched to a gene; V was cut back by 0 bases and J by 1 base. CDR3 in amino acids: CARSLELATGTNFGGTDTQYF. The CDR3 DNA follows: TGTGCCAGAAGCTTGGAATTAGCGACAGGGACAAACTTTGGGGGCACAGATACGCAGTATTTT.

This chain links TRBV2 with TRBJ1-1, with 7 bases fitting TRBD1. Germline values: CDR1 SNHLY, CDR2 FYNNEI. The length of the CDR3 is 12 residues. The CDR3 region has the DNA TGTGCGTTAGGGACAGCGAACACTGAAGCTTTCTTT. Encoded protein: CALGTANTEAFF. Combining the CDR3 with reference TRBV2 and TRBJ1-1 gives the whole variable domain EPEVTQTPSHQVTQMGQEVILRCVPISNHLYFYWYRQILGQKVEFLVSFYNNEISEKSEIFDDQFSVERPDGSNFTLKIRSTKLEDSAMYFCALGTANTEAFFGQGTRLTVV.

The rearrangement links TRBV7-2 to TRBJ2-3; 7 bases are a match to TRBD2. Germline V gene sequence: CDR1 SGHTA, CDR2 FQGNSA. The CDR3 totals 15 residues. V lost 2 bases to trimming and J lost 1 base; unmatched junction nucleotides: 3. CDR3 bases: TGTGCCAGCAGCTTAAGCGGGGACCGCACAGATACGCAGTATTTT. It specifies CASSLSGDRTDTQYF.

J is TRBJ2-7 and V is TRBV6-1, with 7 bases aligning to TRBD1. This CDR3 spans 17 amino acids. The germline gives CDR1 MNHNS, CDR2 SASEGT. Trimming cost V 2 bases and J 2 bases; bases outside gene matches: 12. Here the CDR3 reads CASSETTPTGLTYEQYF. Here the CDR3 DNA reads TGTGCCAGCAGTGAAACAACCCCGACAGGGCTTACCTACGAGCAGTACTTC.

J is TRBJ2-5 and V is TRBV29-1; 7 bases match TRBD1. J was trimmed by 2 bases and V by 6 bases; bases with no gene match: 6. Per germline, CDR1 SQVTM and CDR2 ANQGSEA. This CDR3 spans 13 amino acids. The DNA for the CDR3 is TGCAGCGTCGCCCGGGACAGTCAAGAGACCCAGTACTTC. Amino acid sequence: CSVARDSQETQYF.

J is TRBJ1-5 and V is TRBV9; the match to TRBD1 covers 10 bases. V was clipped by 6 bases and J by 2 bases; unmatched bases: 5. The germline gives CDR1 SGDLS, CDR2 YYNGEE. This CDR3 is 15 amino acids long. The CDR3 loop reads CASNGQGEGNQPQHF. CDR3 nucleotides: TGTGCCAGCAACGGACAGGGGGAGGGCAATCAGCCCCAGCATTTT.

This clone was detected a few times. This rearrangement joins TRBV6-6 to TRBJ1-1; 7 bases fit TRBD1. Unmatched junction bases numbered 2, after V lost 0 bases and J lost 4 bases. There are 14 residues in the CDR3. The germline CDR1 and CDR2 sequences are MNHNY and SVGAGI (reference sequence). The CDR3 region has the DNA TGTGCCAGCAGTTACTCTTGGGACAGCACTGAAGCTTTCTTT. Residues: CASSYSWDSTEAFF.

The rearrangement joins TRBV4-2 to TRBJ2-2; D unclear. This CDR3 has 14 amino acids. The germline V gene has CDR1 LGHNA and CDR2 YNFKEQ. Trimming removed 4 bases from V and 2 bases from J, with 8 bases in between. The CDR3 loop is CASSPQTNTGELFF. As DNA, the CDR3 is TGTGCCAGCAGCCCTCAGACCAACACCGGGGAGCTGTTTTTT.

There are a few counts of this clone. The V gene is TRBV7-3, the J gene TRBJ2-1; D remains unclear. The CDR3 sequence is 16 residues long. Per the germline V gene, CDR1 is SGHTA and CDR2 is FQGTGA. V lost 3 bases to trimming and J lost 6 bases, with 18 bases between them. The CDR3, as DNA: TGTGCCAGCAGCTTTAATAGGGCAGGCGCTCTCAATGAGCAGTTCTTC. It encodes CASSFNRAGALNEQFF.

The chain employs TRBV10-3 and TRBJ2-1; D is unclear. The germline V gene encodes CDR1 ENHRY and CDR2 SYGVKD. There are 15 residues in the CDR3. Trimming removed 4 bases from V and 1 base from J, with 11 bases in between. The CDR3 is CAISGDSRSYNEQFF. As DNA, the CDR3 is TGTGCCATCAGTGGGGATAGCCGATCCTACAATGAGCAGTTCTTC.

A note on this clone: Other DNA sequences from this sample encode an identical CDR3 as well. The V gene is TRBV7-2, the J gene TRBJ2-6; no reliable D call. V was pared by 3 bases and J by 0 bases, with 3 bases between. Germline values: CDR1 SGHTA, CDR2 FQGNSA. The CDR3 totals 14 residues. The CDR3 sequence: CASSFRSGANVLTF. CDR3 in DNA: TGTGCCAGCAGCTTTCGCTCTGGGGCCAACGTCCTGACTTTC.

V gene TRBV6-1 combines with J gene TRBJ2-5; 8 nucleotides match TRBD2. Per the germline V gene, CDR1 is MNHNS and CDR2 is SASEGT. V shed 6 bases and J 2 bases; nucleotides not matched to a gene: 5. CDR3 size: 14 residues. CDR3 DNA sequence: TGTGCCAGCAGCTATATAGCGGGACAAGAGACCCAGTACTTC. Encoded protein: CASSYIAGQETQYF.

The chain has TRBV7-9 and TRBJ2-7, with D unresolved. V was clipped by 6 bases and J by 6 bases, with 12 bases between them. Germline CDR1 SEHNR, CDR2 FQNEAQ (reference sequence). The CDR3 covers 12 residues. CDR3 coding DNA: TGTGCCAGCAGAGATCCCCTGGGCGAGCAGTACTTC. Translating it yields CASRDPLGEQYF.